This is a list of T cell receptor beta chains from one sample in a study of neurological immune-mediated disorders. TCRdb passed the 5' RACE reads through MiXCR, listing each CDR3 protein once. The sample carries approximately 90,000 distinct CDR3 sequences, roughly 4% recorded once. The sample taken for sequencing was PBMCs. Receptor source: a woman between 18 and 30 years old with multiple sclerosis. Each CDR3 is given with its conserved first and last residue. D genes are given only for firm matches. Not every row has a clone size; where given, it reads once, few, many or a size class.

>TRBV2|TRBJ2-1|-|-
CASSVYNEQFF
TGTGCCAGCAGTGTCTACAATGAGCAGTTCTTC
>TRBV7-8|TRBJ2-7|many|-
CASSPGTYEQYF
TGTGCCAGCAGCCCCGGTACCTACGAGCAGTACTTC
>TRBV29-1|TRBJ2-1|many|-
CSVESTSSYNEQFF
TGCAGCGTAGAGTCAACTAGCTCCTACAATGAGCAGTTCTTC
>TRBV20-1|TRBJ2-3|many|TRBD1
CSANRGGTDTQYF
TGCAGTGCTAACAGGGGTGGCACAGATACGCAGTATTTT
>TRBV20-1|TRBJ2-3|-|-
CSAIQGGRTDTQYF
TGCAGTGCTATCCAGGGGGGACGCACAGATACGCAGTATTTT
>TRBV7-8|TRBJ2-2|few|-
CASSFSGYANTGELFF
TGTGCCAGCAGCTTTAGCGGATACGCGAACACCGGGGAGCTGTTTTTT
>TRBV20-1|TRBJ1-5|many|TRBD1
CSATGGVGNQPQHF
TGCAGTGCTACAGGGGGCGTGGGCAATCAGCCCCAGCATTTT
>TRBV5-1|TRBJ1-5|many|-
CASSLLSNQPQHF
TGCGCCAGCAGCTTATTAAGCAATCAGCCCCAGCATTTT
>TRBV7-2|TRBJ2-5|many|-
CASSLETGEGETQYF
TGTGCCAGCAGCCTCGAGACAGGGGAGGGAGAGACCCAGTACTTC
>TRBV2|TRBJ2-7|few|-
CASKVNYEQYF
TGTGCCAGCAAAGTAAACTACGAGCAGTACTTC
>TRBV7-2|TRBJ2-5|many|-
CASSPGLGGVLSQYF
TGTGCCAGCAGCCCGGGACTGGGCGGGGTGTTAAGCCAGTACTTC
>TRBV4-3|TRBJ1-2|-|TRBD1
CASSQSTGGPKGGYTF
TGCGCCAGCAGCCAATCGACAGGGGGCCCTAAAGGTGGCTACACCTTC
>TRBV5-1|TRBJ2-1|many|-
CASSLAGNEQFF
TGCGCCAGCAGCTTGGCTGGGAATGAGCAGTTCTTC
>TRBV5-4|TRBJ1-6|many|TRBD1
CASSLGGQGVAPLHF
TGTGCCAGCAGCTTGGGTGGACAGGGAGTTGCACCCCTCCACTTT
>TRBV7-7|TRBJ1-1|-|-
CASSRDTLTEAFF
TGTGCTAGCAGTCGGGACACTTTAACTGAAGCTTTCTTT
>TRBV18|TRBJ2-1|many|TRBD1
CASSPPTGGYNEQFF
TGTGCCAGCTCACCACCAACAGGGGGCTACAATGAGCAGTTCTTC
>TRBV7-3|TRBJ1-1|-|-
CASKRDTANTEAFF
TGTGCCAGCAAAAGGGATACCGCGAACACTGAAGCTTTCTTT
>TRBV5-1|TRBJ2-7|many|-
CASSDYRGEQYF
TGCGCCAGCAGCGACTATCGGGGAGAGCAGTACTTC
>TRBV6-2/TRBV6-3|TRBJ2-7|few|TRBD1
CASSHAGTGGHYEQYF
TGTGCCAGCAGCCACGCCGGGACAGGGGGACACTACGAGCAGTACTTC
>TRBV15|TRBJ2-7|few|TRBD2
CATSRDMGSLAGAYEQYF
TGTGCCACCAGCAGAGATATGGGGAGTCTAGCGGGAGCCTACGAGCAGTACTTC
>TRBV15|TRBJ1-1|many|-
CATSPRGGTEAFF
TGTGCCACCAGTCCCAGGGGTGGCACTGAAGCTTTCTTT
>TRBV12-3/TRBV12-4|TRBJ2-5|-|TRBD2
CASSLFLADYQETQYF
TGTGCCAGCAGTTTGTTTCTAGCGGACTACCAAGAGACCCAGTACTTC
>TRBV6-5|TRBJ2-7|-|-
CASKPGRGLVYEQYF
TGTGCCAGCAAACCCGGGAGAGGGCTGGTCTACGAGCAGTACTTC
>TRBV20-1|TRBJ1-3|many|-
CSARDWGDGNTIYF
TGCAGTGCTAGAGATTGGGGGGACGGAAACACCATATATTTT
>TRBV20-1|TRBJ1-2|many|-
CSARDVGRVGGYTF
TGCAGTGCTAGAGATGTTGGGAGGGTCGGTGGCTACACCTTC
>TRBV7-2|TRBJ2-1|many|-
CASSLGGTAVDYNEQFF
TGTGCCAGCAGCTTAGGAGGTACGGCGGTCGACTACAATGAGCAGTTCTTC
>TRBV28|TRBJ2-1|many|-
CASSPPTLRHLYNEQFF
TGTGCCAGCAGTCCCCCGACCCTGCGCCACTTATACAATGAGCAGTTCTTC
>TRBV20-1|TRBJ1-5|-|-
CSAQRGSNQPQHF
TGCAGTGCCCAGAGGGGCAGCAATCAGCCCCAGCATTTT
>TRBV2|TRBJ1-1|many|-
CASSDTGNTEAFF
TGTGCCAGCAGTGATACAGGGAACACTGAAGCTTTCTTT
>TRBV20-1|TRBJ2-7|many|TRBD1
CSARTTGGVKQYF
TGCAGTGCTAGGACTACAGGGGGCGTTAAGCAGTACTTC
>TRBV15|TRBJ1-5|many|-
CATSRDPQGEWPQHF
TGTGCCACCAGCAGAGATCCGCAGGGAGAATGGCCCCAGCATTTT
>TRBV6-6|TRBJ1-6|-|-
CANTHSGGVPTLHF
TGTGCCAACACCCACAGCGGGGGGGTCCCGACCCTCCACTTT
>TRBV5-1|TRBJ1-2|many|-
CASSLDEGRLLGYTF
TGCGCCAGCAGCTTAGACGAGGGGCGACTTTTGGGCTACACCTTC